What follows are 3 T cell receptor beta chains derived from one specimen sequenced in a study of cytomegalovirus exposure and HLA in healthy donors. The PCR had 60 Vbeta and 13 Jbeta primers. Generated by immunoSEQ multiplex PCR, the TCRdb table keeps only in-frame clones and is missing some. The table includes 100,000 to 150,000 clones, about 80% detected once. The specimen sequenced was PBMCs. All receptors derive from a man between 50 and 59 years old in good health and CMV-seropositive.

The chain employs TRBV27 and TRBJ1-1, with 10 bases that match TRBD1. CDR1 MNHEY and CDR2 SMNVEV come from the germline V gene (reference sequence). The CDR3 contains 15 residues. V shed 3 bases, J shed 13 bases, and the junction held 14 bases outside the gene matches. The CDR3 spells CASSLHGTGEQKVFF. CDR3 nucleotide sequence: TGTGCCAGCAGTTTGCACGGGACAGGGGAACAAAAAGTTTTCTTT.

The chain couples TRBV29-1 to TRBJ2-3, with 8 bases that match TRBD1. V shed 4 bases, J shed 9 bases, and the junction held 6 bases outside the gene matches. The length of the CDR3 is 12 residues. The V gene's germline CDR1 is SQVTM and CDR2 ANQGSEA. CDR3 nucleotide sequence: TGCAGCGTTGGGGACAGGACAGGCACGCAGTATTTT. Translating gives CSVGDRTGTQYF.

This clone was observed once. The chain uses TRBV5-4 and TRBJ1-1; possible D gene TRBD1, 5 bases. The CDR3 runs to 15 residues. The germline gives CDR1 SGHNT, CDR2 YYREEE (reference sequence). The V end lost 0 bases, the J end lost 3 bases, and 12 bases lay between the germline ends. The CDR3 nucleotides read TGTGCCAGCAGCTTGGGGCCCCGGGGGGACACTGAAGCTTTCTTT. It codes for CASSLGPRGDTEAFF.